One T cell receptor (beta chain) is described in this entry. Its antigen is undetermined. TCRdb processed the 5' RACE reads anew with MiXCR; each CDR3 protein has one entry. The table shows about 130,000 distinct CDR3 sequences, with about 15% occurring only once. The CDR3 spans 13 residues. Germline V gene sequence: CDR1 LGHNA, CDR2 YSLEER. The V gene lost 3 bases and the J gene lost 12 bases, with 15 bases spanning the gap. This sample is drawn from a study of T-cell memory formation after mild COVID-19. Overall study findings and caveats: The study detected some responding clones in pre-infection memory, suggesting cross-reactive memory joined. Shrinking CD4+ clones were chiefly CM and EM; CD8+ ones were chiefly EMRA.

The sequencing sample was made of PBMCs or a T cell subset sorted from them (not recorded which). The chain couples TRBV4-3 to TRBJ1-5; D is possibly TRBD1 (5 bases). This sequence originates from a man younger than 35 who had mild COVID-19 (a few samples of this study predate the infection). Cell type and time point are not known. For the CDR3, the DNA is TGCGCCAGCAGCCAGTCCCGGGACTCGCTCCAGCATTTT. Translation gives CASSQSRDSLQHF.